Below, 28 T cell receptor beta chains from the same sample are listed, as sequenced in a study of blood T cell repertoires in COVID-19. Profiling relied on immunoSEQ multiplex PCR, and the TCRdb table lists in-frame clones only, not all of them. This table holds approximately 210,000 clones, 80% found once. Specimen: PBMCs or T cells enriched from blood (not recorded which). The receptors here all came from a man in his thirties or forties with acute COVID-19.

The chain couples TRBV12-5 to TRBJ2-3, with D possibly being TRBD1 (5 bases). The ends were cut back, 0 bases at V and 2 bases at J, with 15 bases in the middle. CDR3 length: 17 amino acids. CDR1 and CDR2 from the germline V gene are LGHNT and FRNRAP. For the CDR3, the DNA is TGTGCTAGTGGTTTGGTACCATATAGTGGGGCCACAGATACGCAGTATTTT. Protein sequence: CASGLVPYSGATDTQYF.

The chain uses TRBV27 and TRBJ2-7; 8 positions match TRBD1. The germline CDR1 and CDR2 sequences are MNHEY and SMNVEV (reference sequence). The CDR3 covers 13 residues. V gave up 4 bases and J gave up 3 bases; unmatched junction bases: 2. CDR3 region: CASSSTGGYEQYF. CDR3 sequence (DNA): TGTGCCAGCAGTTCAACAGGGGGCTACGAGCAGTACTTC.

This sequence joins TRBV18 and TRBJ2-7; D is uncertain. Trimming left V 3 bases short and J 7 bases short, with 16 bases between. The CDR3 contains 14 residues. Germline V gene lookup returns CDR1 KGHSH and CDR2 LQKENI. CDR3 protein: CASSPPSDRSEQYF. The CDR3 bases are TGTGCCAGCTCACCCCCTTCGGATCGGAGTGAGCAGTACTTC.

The chain has TRBV3-1 (or the pseudogene TRBV3-2) and TRBJ2-2; TRBD2 matches 9 bases. Per germline, CDR1 LGHDT and CDR2 YNNKEL (reference sequence). This CDR3 has 20 amino acids. The trim removed 1 base at V and 5 bases at J, leaving 17 bases unmatched. This chain's CDR3 is CASSQGVGSRGGAWTGELFF. CDR3 nucleotide sequence: TGTGCCAGCAGCCAAGGTGTCGGTTCGCGCGGGGGGGCGTGGACCGGGGAGCTGTTTTTT.

This sequence joins TRBV15 and TRBJ1-1; 8 positions match TRBD1. CDR1 LNHNV and CDR2 YYDKDF come from the germline V gene (reference sequence). CDR3 length: 15 amino acids. V lost 3 bases, J lost 3 bases, and 6 bases stayed unmatched. The CDR3 loop reads CATSSNRGMDTEAFF. The CDR3 bases are TGTGCCACCAGCAGCAACAGGGGGATGGACACTGAAGCTTTCTTT.

The CDR3 sequence: CASSSSVGAVYGYTF. The CDR3 region has the DNA TGTGCCAGCAGTTCCTCGGTAGGGGCAGTCTATGGCTACACCTTC. The gene calls are TRBV28 and TRBJ1-2, with a weak D call TRBD1 (5 bases). Germline CDR1 MDHEN, CDR2 SYDVKM. CDR3 length equals 15 residues. The ends were cut back, 4 bases at V and 4 bases at J, with 16 bases in the middle.

The gene calls are TRBV10-1 and TRBJ2-2; D is possibly TRBD1 (5 bases). The V gene lost 5 bases and the J gene lost 0 bases, with 10 bases spanning the gap. The CDR3 runs 15 residues. Germline V gene sequence: CDR1 WNHNN, CDR2 SYGVQD (reference sequence). The CDR3 nucleotides read TGCGCCAGCAGTATGGCGACAGCGAACACCGGGGAGCTGTTTTTT. It yields the protein CASSMATANTGELFF.

This rearrangement joins TRBV11-2 to TRBJ2-5, with 7 bases fitting TRBD2. Germline CDR1 SGHAT, CDR2 FQNNGV. This CDR3 has 14 residues. Losses at the gene ends were 5 bases for V and 1 base for J; bases not matched to a gene: 4. CDR3 coding DNA: TGTGCCAGCAGCCCAAGACTAGCCCAAGAGACCCAGTACTTC. Protein: CASSPRLAQETQYF.

The chain has TRBV7-2 and TRBJ1-5, with D perhaps matching TRBD1 (5 bases). V gave up 2 bases and J gave up 5 bases, with 13 bases separating them. Germline CDR1 reads SGHTA; CDR2 reads FQGNSA. The CDR3 consists of 15 residues. CDR3 sequence: CASSLSATEYQPQHF. The CDR3 DNA reads TGTGCCAGCAGCTTATCGGCGACAGAATATCAGCCCCAGCATTTT.

V usage is TRBV5-1 and J usage is TRBJ2-5, with D uncertain. The germline V gene has CDR1 SGHRS and CDR2 YFSETQ. V shed 0 bases and J shed 3 bases, with 9 bases lying between them. The CDR3 sequence is 14 residues long. CDR3 residues: CASSLGHTEETQYF. The CDR3 DNA sequence: TGCGCCAGCAGCTTGGGACATACCGAAGAGACCCAGTACTTC.

V gene TRBV3-1 (or the pseudogene TRBV3-2) combines with J gene TRBJ2-7; the match to TRBD1 covers 7 bases. Unmatched junction bases numbered 3, after V lost 1 base and J lost 6 bases. Germline V gene lookup returns CDR1 LGHDT and CDR2 YNNKEL (reference sequence). This CDR3 spans 13 amino acids. The CDR3 DNA follows: TGTGCCAGCAGCCAAGTAAAGGGGGCCGAGCAGTACTTC. Translating gives CASSQVKGAEQYF.

The chain combines TRBV28 with TRBJ1-2; D remains unclear. The V end lost 5 bases, the J end lost 2 bases, and 9 bases lay between the germline ends. Per the germline V gene, CDR1 is MDHEN and CDR2 is SYDVKM. CDR3 length: 13 residues. The CDR3, as DNA: TGTGCCAGCAGTCCAGGCTTAAACTATGGCTACACCTTC. Encoded protein: CASSPGLNYGYTF.

The chain is built from TRBV19 and TRBJ2-7, with TRBD1 as a possible D gene (6 bases). CDR1 is LNHDA, CDR2 SQIVND, per germline (reference sequence). The CDR3 is 13 residues long. V lost 7 bases and J 2 bases, leaving 12 bases between the germline ends. CDR3 loop: CASTPGHPYEQYF. DNA of the CDR3: TGTGCCAGTACCCCGGGACACCCCTACGAGCAGTACTTC. The full variable domain, rest sourced from reference TRBV19 and TRBJ2-7, is DGGITQSPKYLFRKEGQNVTLSCEQNLNHDAMYWYRQDPGQGLRLIYYSQIVNDFQKGDIAEGYSVSREKKESFPLTVTSAQKNPTAFYLCASTPGHPYEQYFGPGTRLTVT.

This clone was seen ten or more times. The chain recombines TRBV14 with TRBJ2-7, with TRBD1 identical over 9 bases. Germline CDR1 is SGHDN and CDR2 is FVKESK. This CDR3 contains 16 residues. The J segment lost 6 bases and the V segment lost 0 bases, leaving 9 bases of the junction unmatched. In DNA form, the CDR3 reads TGTGCCAGCAGCCAAGAGGAACAGGGGGCGCCTCTCGAGCAGTACTTC. This encodes CASSQEEQGAPLEQYF.

This clone was counted between two and nine times. The chain carries TRBV28 and TRBJ2-7; D is perhaps TRBD1 (6 bases). The CDR3 consists of 13 residues. Germline CDR1 is MDHEN and CDR2 is SYDVKM. V lost 2 bases and J 5 bases, leaving 10 bases between the germline ends. In DNA, the CDR3 is TGTGCCAGCAGTTTAGGGGGCTCGGACGAGCAGTACTTC. Protein: CASSLGGSDEQYF.

The chain couples TRBV6-1 to TRBJ1-4, with TRBD1 matching 10 bases. V gave up 4 bases and J gave up 7 bases; unmatched junction bases: 6. CDR1 and CDR2 (germline): MNHNS, SASEGT. CDR3 length equals 15 residues. The CDR3: CASSAGQGEGEKLFF. The CDR3 bases are TGTGCCAGCAGTGCAGGACAGGGGGAGGGTGAAAAACTGTTTTTT.

This chain uses TRBV3-1 (or the pseudogene TRBV3-2) with TRBJ1-4; D is perhaps TRBD1 (5 bases). The length of the CDR3 is 14 residues. Germline V gene data show CDR1 as LGHDT and CDR2 as YNNKEL (reference sequence). V shed 6 bases and J shed 8 bases, with 16 bases lying between them. CDR3 loop: CASSPGLYDEKLFF. As DNA, the CDR3 is TGTGCCAGCAGTCCGGGACTCTACGACGAAAAACTGTTTTTT.

This clone occurred once. The chain employs TRBV5-4 and TRBJ1-2, with 8 positions matching TRBD1. The CDR3 totals 13 residues. Per the germline V gene, CDR1 is SGHNT and CDR2 is YYREEE (reference sequence). The V and J ends lost 4 bases and 5 bases, in that order; junction bases with no gene match: 4. CDR3 protein: CASSADRGYGYTF. In DNA form, the CDR3 reads TGTGCCAGCAGCGCTGACAGGGGTTATGGCTACACCTTC.

This clone has a count of ten or more. Other DNA sequences in the same sample also yield this CDR3. This chain connects TRBV5-1 to TRBJ2-3; TRBD2 is a possible D gene (6 bases). V lost 0 bases, J lost 0 bases, and 11 bases lay in between. The germline V gene encodes CDR1 SGHRS and CDR2 YFSETQ. This CDR3 comprises 16 residues. The CDR3 here is CASSLGSGTSTDTQYF. The CDR3 DNA reads TGCGCCAGCAGCTTGGGGTCAGGGACTAGCACAGATACGCAGTATTTT.

This clone has more than one count but fewer than ten. The sample contains more than one DNA sequence encoding this CDR3. The chain employs TRBV5-1 and TRBJ2-7, with TRBD2 matching over 8 bases. Per the germline V gene, CDR1 is SGHRS and CDR2 is YFSETQ. V was pared by 0 bases and J by 6 bases, with 11 bases of the junction left unmatched. CDR3 size: 16 residues. The CDR3 spells CASSLEARGGLGEQYF. The CDR3 bases are TGCGCCAGCAGCTTGGAAGCTCGGGGGGGATTGGGCGAGCAGTACTTC.

The chain links TRBV4-1 to TRBJ1-5; 9 bases match TRBD1. The V gene end was trimmed by 4 bases and the J gene end by 6 bases; junction bases not matched to a gene: 19. The germline CDR1 and CDR2 sequences are MGHRA and YSYEKL. The CDR3 runs to 19 residues. CDR3 loop: CASSPYGTGSRPHGQPQHF. CDR3 coding DNA: TGCGCCAGCAGCCCCTATGGGACAGGGAGTCGCCCCCACGGTCAGCCCCAGCATTTT.

This chain links TRBV5-1 with TRBJ2-2; 7 bases are shared with TRBD1. The CDR3 is made up of 15 amino acids. V was pared by 4 bases and J by 5 bases, with 8 bases of the junction left unmatched. CDR1 is SGHRS, CDR2 YFSETQ, per germline. The CDR3 DNA follows: TGCGCCAGCAGCAGAGACGACAGGGATACCGGGGAGCTGTTTTTT. This sequence encodes CASSRDDRDTGELFF.

This chain joins TRBV19 and TRBJ1-1, with TRBD1 as a possible D gene (6 bases). In germline, CDR1 is LNHDA, CDR2 SQIVND (reference sequence). The CDR3 length is 13 residues. V was cut by 7 bases and J by 5 bases, with 14 bases left in between. In DNA, the CDR3 is TGTGCCAGTACTCCCGGGACACAGACTGAAGCTTTCTTT. This encodes CASTPGTQTEAFF.

This chain links TRBV3-1 (or the pseudogene TRBV3-2) with TRBJ2-7; D remains unclear. Looked up from germline, CDR1 is LGHDT and CDR2 is YNNKEL (reference sequence). V shed 4 bases and J shed 4 bases, with 8 bases lying between them. The CDR3 spans 12 residues. The CDR3 here is CASSRSVYEQYF. DNA for the CDR3: TGTGCCAGCAGCCGTTCTGTATACGAGCAGTACTTC.

The table lists this clone with a few counts. DNA of the CDR3: TGCGCCAGCAGCCTCCGGGAGGGCTCCACTGAAGCTTTCTTT. This translates into CASSLREGSTEAFF. The chain carries TRBV5-1 and TRBJ1-1; D remains unclear. Germline lookup yields CDR1 SGHRS and CDR2 YFSETQ. This CDR3 has 14 residues. V lost 4 bases, J lost 4 bases, and 14 bases lay in between.

The chain couples TRBV9 to TRBJ1-5; D ambiguous. V was trimmed by 4 bases and J by 3 bases, leaving 11 bases between them. The CDR3 extends over 14 amino acids. Germline CDR1 SGDLS, CDR2 YYNGEE. The CDR3: CASSLLGDNQPQHF. In nucleotides, the CDR3 is TGTGCCAGCAGCCTCCTCGGGGACAATCAGCCCCAGCATTTT.

This sequence joins TRBV7-3 and TRBJ2-3; tentative D call: TRBD2 (5 bases). The germline gives CDR1 SGHTA, CDR2 FQGTGA. CDR3 length: 15 residues. The germline V and J ends were trimmed by 0 bases and 2 bases, with 9 bases remaining between them. CDR3 coding DNA: TGTGCCAGCAGCTTAACGTCCGGGGTCACAGATACGCAGTATTTT. It encodes CASSLTSGVTDTQYF.

This clone was counted at least ten times. This CDR3 is CSVKTDSYEQYF. The DNA of the CDR3 is TGCAGCGTTAAGACTGACTCCTACGAGCAGTACTTC. This chain uses TRBV29-1 with TRBJ2-7, with D unresolved. V was shortened by 5 bases and J by 0 bases, with 8 bases between the two germline ends. Germline CDR1 is SQVTM and CDR2 is ANQGSEA. This CDR3 comprises 12 residues.